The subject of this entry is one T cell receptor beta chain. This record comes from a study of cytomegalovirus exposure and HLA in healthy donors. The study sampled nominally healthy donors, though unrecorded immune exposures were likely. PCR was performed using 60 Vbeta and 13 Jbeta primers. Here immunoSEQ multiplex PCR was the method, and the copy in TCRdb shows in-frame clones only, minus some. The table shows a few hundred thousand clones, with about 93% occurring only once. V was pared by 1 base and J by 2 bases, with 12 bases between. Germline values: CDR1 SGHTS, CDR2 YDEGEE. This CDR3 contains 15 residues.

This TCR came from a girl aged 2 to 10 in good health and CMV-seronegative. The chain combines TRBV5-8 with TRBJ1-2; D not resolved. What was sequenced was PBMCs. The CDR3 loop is CASSLPETLNYGYTF. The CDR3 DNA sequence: TGTGCCAGCAGCTTGCCAGAAACCTTAAACTATGGCTACACCTTC.